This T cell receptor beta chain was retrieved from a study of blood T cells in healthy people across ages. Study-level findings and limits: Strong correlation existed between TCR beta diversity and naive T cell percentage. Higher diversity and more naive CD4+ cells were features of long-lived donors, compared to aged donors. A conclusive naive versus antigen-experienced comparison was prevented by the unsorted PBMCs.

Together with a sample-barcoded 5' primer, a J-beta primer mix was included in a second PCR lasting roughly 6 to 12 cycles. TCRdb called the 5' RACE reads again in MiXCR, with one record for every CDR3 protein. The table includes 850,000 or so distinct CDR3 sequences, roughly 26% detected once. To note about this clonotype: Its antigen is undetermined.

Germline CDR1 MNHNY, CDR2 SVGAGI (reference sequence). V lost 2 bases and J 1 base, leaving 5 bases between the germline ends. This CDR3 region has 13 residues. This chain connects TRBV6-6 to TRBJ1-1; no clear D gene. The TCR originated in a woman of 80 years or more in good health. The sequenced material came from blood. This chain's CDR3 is CASSYPENTEAFF. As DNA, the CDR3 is TGTGCCAGCAGTTACCCCGAGAACACTGAAGCTTTCTTT.